This T cell receptor (beta chain) emerged from a study of cytomegalovirus exposure and HLA in healthy donors. Per germline, CDR1 MNHEY and CDR2 SMNVEV (reference sequence). The CDR3 length is 14 residues. The V end lost 3 bases, the J end lost 3 bases, and 12 bases lay between the germline ends. Study results and caveats: Rare sequences made up most TCRs, while some public TCRs were found in many donors. Earlier analysis found most TCR beta V segments productive about 87% or about 30% of the time.

This clone was recorded once. Its antigen is still unknown. In the PCR, 60 Vbeta and 13 Jbeta primers were used. TCRdb keeps only in-frame clones here, not all; method: immunoSEQ multiplex PCR. The table lists approximately 120,000 clones, 75% of them singletons. The rearrangement joins TRBV27 to TRBJ2-7, with a tentative D call TRBD1 (5 bases). This clonotype was sampled from a woman between 50 and 59 years old in good health and CMV-seronegative. The material sequenced was PBMCs. CDR3 nucleotides: TGTGCCAGCAGTTTGCAGGGCCAGAGCTACGAGCAGTACTTC. Translated, it gives CASSLQGQSYEQYF.